The clone carrying this T cell receptor beta chain was counted between two and nine times. Its cognate antigen is unknown. No patient had received any treatment before thyroid surgery. These data are taken from a study of metastatic and nonmetastatic thyroid tumors. General study results and limits: It was reportedly found that TCR beta diversity was significantly higher in malignant thyroid tumors than in benign nodules, a difference seen in both blood and tumor samples.

The length of the CDR3 is 15 residues. V shed 2 bases, J shed 3 bases, and the junction held 0 bases outside the gene matches. Germline V gene data show CDR1 as MNHNS and CDR2 as SASEGT. TCRdb re-processed the PCR reads through MiXCR. The sample lists 13,000 to 15,000 clones; roughly 3.5% were seen once. Sequences were obtained from tumor tissue. The V gene is TRBV6-1, the J gene TRBJ2-2; 10 positions agree with TRBD2. The clonotype was recovered from a female donor with papillary thyroid cancer or a benign thyroid nodule (not recorded which). Some clones in this sample may be carry-over from other donors' samples. The CDR3 loop is CASSELAGDTGELFF. The CDR3 coding sequence is TGTGCCAGCAGTGAACTAGCGGGAGACACCGGGGAGCTGTTTTTT.